This T cell receptor (beta chain) was identified in a study of blood T cell repertoires in COVID-19 (dated by TCRdb to between 2020 and 2021). Regarding the complete study: Samples covering the acute and convalescent phases of COVID-19 were provided by collaborators in the United States, Italy and Spain. The prospective study material was composed of cDNA or gDNA derived from T cells, B-cell-depleted T cells, or PBMCs. Deeply sampled blood TCRbeta repertoires from subjects exposed to, actively infected with, or recovered from COVID-19 were included in the dataset. The repertoires were released in a freely available public database intended as a resource for research on the immune response to SARS-CoV-2. Samples came from the ongoing ImmuneRACE study (first 160 participants) plus 1,254 subjects from 6 global collaborators. The sample metadata nearly always contained a de-identified subject ID, COVID-19 status, age in years and sex. Where available, HLA class I and class II types were obtained from metadata supplied by the sample provider rather than from assay-based typing. Results and caveats for the whole study, not just this receptor: Clinical and demographic metadata were provided uncurated, with the amount varying by source and participant.

Concerning this clone itself: Which antigen it targets is not known. One base away there is no much larger clone; base qualities are not given.

The V end loses 0 bases and the J end loses 4 bases, and a stretch of 12 bases separates them. According to the germline V gene (reference sequence), CDR1 reads LNHDA and CDR2 reads SQIVND. The CDR3 runs 15 residues from the cysteine to the phenylalanine. Solely the CDR3 DNA is kept, with 45 bases framed from the first base. TCRbeta CDR3 regions were amplified from genomic DNA by means of the immunoSEQ Assay, a bias-controlled multiplex PCR. Per the source publication's procedure: Nucleated cell counts per sample were estimated from amplification of reference gene primers within the assay. To quantify the absolute abundance of each unique TCRbeta CDR3 rearrangement, sequence reads were collapsed and filtered. For each sample, productive Simpson clonality was calculated as the square root of Simpson's diversity index over productive rearrangements. TCRdb holds this immuneACCESS table with in-frame rearrangements only. Some clones are missing; in checked studies, unresolved V genes explain under half, and the rest has no known cause. V and J calls and clone size are given by that table; D and trimming were obtained from the DNA. A total of some 20,000 clones appear in this sample, 80% to 90% of them only once. The top ten clones comprise roughly a sixth of the sample.

Whole blood was collected in K2EDTA tubes by collaborating institutions according to the institutions' own protocols. Collaborator samples were shipped for TCRbeta analysis as frozen whole blood, isolated PBMCs, or DNA extracted from either sample type. The sample was peripheral blood. This clonotype was sampled from a human donor with acute or convalescent COVID-19. The donor label of this sample is uncertain. Here the chain combines TRBV19 and TRBJ1-1, with no confident D gene call. CDR3 protein: CASSIESLGITEAFF. DNA sequence: TGTGCCAGTAGTATAGAGTCTCTCGGTATCACTGAAGCTTTCTTT.